Following are 5 T cell receptor beta chains from one sample sequenced in a study of T cells in Graves' hyperthyroidism and ophthalmopathy. TCR beta CDR3 regions were amplified from RNA transcripts. TCR CDR3 regions were first amplified by RT-PCR with HTBI primers. Via MiXCR, TCRdb re-called the multiplex PCR reads, giving one row per CDR3 protein. The sample holds roughly 350,000 distinct CDR3 sequences, about 15% seen once. The sample was blood. All receptors derive from a woman in her 30s with Graves' ophthalmopathy.

The V gene is TRBV29-1, the J gene TRBJ2-7; D unclear. V lost 1 base to trimming and J lost 3 bases, with 19 bases between them. Germline values: CDR1 SQVTM, CDR2 ANQGSEA. The CDR3 contains 16 residues. CDR3 in amino acids: CSVEVDGLLKGYEQYF. CDR3 sequence (DNA): TGCAGCGTTGAAGTAGACGGTCTGTTGAAAGGCTACGAGCAGTACTTC.

V is TRBV5-8 and J is TRBJ1-1, with D possibly TRBD1 on 6 matching bases. Trimming pared 6 bases from V and 8 bases from J, leaving 17 bases between. CDR3 length: 13 amino acids. The germline V gene has CDR1 SGHTS and CDR2 YDEGEE. Here the CDR3 reads CASTRTEVAEAFF. DNA for the CDR3: TGTGCCAGCACCCGGACAGAGGTGGCAGAAGCTTTCTTT.

This clonotype was seen many times. The chain recombines TRBV11-2 with TRBJ2-7, with TRBD2 matching 10 bases. Germline V gene lookup returns CDR1 SGHAT and CDR2 FQNNGV. CDR3 length equals 17 residues. The J segment lost 0 bases and the V segment lost 6 bases, leaving 11 bases of the junction unmatched. This chain's CDR3 is CASSPASGGESSYEQYF. Here the CDR3 DNA reads TGTGCCAGCAGTCCCGCTAGCGGGGGCGAAAGCTCCTACGAGCAGTACTTC.

This clonotype was detected a few times. This rearrangement joins TRBV6-1 to TRBJ2-2, with a possible D match to TRBD1 (5 bases). CDR1 and CDR2 from the germline V gene are MNHNS and SASEGT. The CDR3 totals 15 residues. The germline V and J ends were trimmed by 6 bases and 0 bases, with 11 bases remaining between them. The CDR3 nucleotides are TGTGCCAGCAGCCCTGAGACAGCGAACACCGGGGAGCTGTTTTTT. Its translation: CASSPETANTGELFF.

This clonotype has a count of ten or more. The J gene is TRBJ1-1, the V gene TRBV14, with D maybe TRBD1 (5 bases). CDR1 SGHDN and CDR2 FVKESK come from the germline V gene. The CDR3 runs to 16 residues. Deletions cut 5 bases from V and 0 bases from J, with 16 bases between. The CDR3: CASSKGGVLMNTEAFF. In DNA, the CDR3 is TGTGCCAGCAGCAAAGGAGGGGTACTAATGAACACTGAAGCTTTCTTT.